Below, 15 T cell receptor beta chains from the same sample are listed, as sequenced in a study of blood T cells in healthy people across ages. A sample-barcoded 5' primer and a J-beta primer mix were used in a second PCR of roughly 6 to 11 cycles. TCRdb redid the calling of the 5' RACE reads with MiXCR, one entry per CDR3 protein. The sample lists approximately 600,000 distinct CDR3 sequences; 58% were seen once. Material for sequencing was blood. The source is a man aged 60 to 69 in good health.

The rearrangement links TRBV9 to TRBJ1-2, with D tentatively TRBD1 (5 bases). The CDR3 has 13 amino acids. Trimming took 0 bases from V and 8 from J, leaving 11 bases between them. CDR1 and CDR2 from the germline V gene are SGDLS and YYNGEE. CDR3: CASSVGTGTGYTF. The CDR3 nucleotides read TGTGCCAGCAGCGTAGGAACGGGGACCGGCTACACCTTC.

A word on this clonotype: Given a much more abundant clone one base away, this may be a read error. The J gene is TRBJ1-4, the V gene TRBV13; 9 bases are shared with TRBD1. Germline CDR1 is PRHDT and CDR2 is FYEKMQ (reference sequence). The CDR3 extends over 15 amino acids. V shed 1 base, J shed 13 bases, and the junction held 10 bases outside the gene matches. As DNA, the CDR3 is TGTGCCAGCAGCTTAGCCGGGACAGGGTCAAAAATACTGTTTTTT. Translating gives CASSLAGTGSKILFF.

The chain links TRBV5-6 to TRBJ1-2, with no clear D. CDR3 length: 15 amino acids. The V end was cut by 0 bases, the J end by 2 bases, with 11 bases between. Looked up from germline, CDR1 is SGHDT and CDR2 is YYEEEE. As DNA, the CDR3 is TGTGCCAGCAGCTTGGGCCCATCGGGGAACTATGGCTACACCTTC. Its protein product is CASSLGPSGNYGYTF. The whole variable domain, remainder taken from reference TRBV5-6 and TRBJ1-2, is DAGVTQSPTHLIKTRGQQVTLRCSPKSGHDTVSWYQQALGQGPQFIFQYYEEEERQRGNFPDRFSGHQFPNYSSELNVNALLLGDSALYLCASSLGPSGNYGYTFGSGTRLTVV.

This clonotype showed up just once. The V and J genes are TRBV10-3 and TRBJ1-2; TRBD1 matches at 10 bases. The CDR3 is 14 residues long. With 5 bases clipped from V and 9 bases from J, the junction kept 9 bases outside the gene matches. Germline V gene data show CDR1 as ENHRY and CDR2 as SYGVKD. CDR3 region: CAISPGQGLLSYTF. For the CDR3, the DNA is TGTGCCATCAGTCCGGGACAGGGGCTTTTAAGCTACACCTTC.

This clonotype has just a few counts. The gene calls are TRBV7-9 and TRBJ2-7, with D perhaps matching TRBD2 (7 bases). From germline, CDR1 is SEHNR and CDR2 FQNEAQ (reference sequence). Trimming cost V 5 bases and J 5 bases, with 22 bases left between them. The CDR3 runs to 16 residues. CDR3 loop: CASSPRGGGSIHEQYF. DNA of the CDR3: TGTGCCAGCAGCCCAAGGGGGGGGGGCTCCATCCACGAGCAGTACTTC.

This chain links TRBV20-1 with TRBJ2-3; 10 nucleotides match TRBD2. V lost 6 bases, J lost 1 base, and 4 bases stayed unmatched. CDR1 DFQATT and CDR2 SNEGSKA come from the germline V gene (reference sequence). The CDR3 is 14 amino acids. The CDR3 region has the DNA TGCAGTGCCCGGACTAGCGGACGCACAGATACGCAGTATTTT. Its protein product is CSARTSGRTDTQYF.

This clonotype was picked up a small number of times. The chain links TRBV5-1 to TRBJ2-5; D remains unclear. The germline V gene encodes CDR1 SGHRS and CDR2 YFSETQ. CDR3 length equals 13 residues. V gave up 4 bases and J gave up 5 bases, with 12 bases separating them. CDR3 DNA sequence: TGCGCCAGCAGCAGAAGGAAGGAGGAGACCCAGTACTTC. It is translated as CASSRRKEETQYF.

The genes are TRBV7-2 and TRBJ2-6; no reliable D call. CDR3 length equals 14 residues. Germline CDR1 SGHTA, CDR2 FQGNSA. Trimming left V 3 bases short and J 0 bases short, with 3 bases between. The CDR3 DNA reads TGTGCCAGCAGCTTTTACTCTGGGGCCAACGTCCTGACTTTC. Translated: CASSFYSGANVLTF.

This clonotype was observed a handful of times. This chain links TRBV2 with TRBJ1-4, with D perhaps TRBD1 (5 bases). CDR1 is SNHLY and CDR2 is FYNNEI in the germline V gene. This CDR3 comprises 14 residues. Trimming stripped 3 bases from V and 4 bases from J, with 9 bases between. The CDR3 spells CASSDRQGNEKLFF. The CDR3 DNA reads as TGTGCCAGCAGTGATCGGCAGGGTAATGAAAAACTGTTTTTT. The full variable domain, its missing parts supplied by reference TRBV2 and TRBJ1-4, is EPEVTQTPSHQVTQMGQEVILRCVPISNHLYFYWYRQILGQKVEFLVSFYNNEISEKSEIFDDQFSVERPDGSNFTLKIRSTKLEDSAMYFCASSDRQGNEKLFFGSGTQLSVL.

This chain uses TRBV12-3 or TRBV12-4 with TRBJ2-5; 8 nucleotides line up with TRBD1. V was clipped by 10 bases and J by 2 bases; unmatched bases: 15. The CDR3 extends over 16 amino acids. The CDR3 protein is CATQTGVPTLQETQYF. DNA of the CDR3: TGTGCCACCCAGACAGGGGTCCCTACTCTTCAAGAGACCCAGTACTTC.

Turning to this clonotype: At one end, the junction sequence differs from germline, possibly due to a read error. The CDR3 is CATSDASGTGFVGAQYF. CDR3 in DNA: TGTGCTACCAGTGATGCCTCCGGGACAGGGTTCGTCGGGGCGCAGTATTTT. V gene TRBV24-1 combines with J gene TRBJ2-3; TRBD1 agrees at 9 bases. The CDR3 loop spans 17 amino acids. CDR1 KGHDR and CDR2 SFDVKD come from the germline V gene.

The chain links TRBV4-1 to TRBJ2-2; weak D call: TRBD2 (5 bases). Germline V gene sequence: CDR1 MGHRA, CDR2 YSYEKL. The length of the CDR3 is 15 residues. V gave up 0 bases and J gave up 8 bases, with 13 bases separating them. CDR3 protein: CASSQETGSTGELFF. Written as DNA, the CDR3 is TGCGCCAGCAGCCAAGAAACGGGAAGTACAGGGGAGCTGTTTTTT.

In its sample, this clonotype was seen a few times. The chain links TRBV20-1 to TRBJ2-1, with D perhaps TRBD2 (6 bases). Trimming shortened V by 2 bases and J by 3 bases, and 14 bases separated the two germline ends. There are 15 residues in the CDR3. Germline V gene lookup returns CDR1 DFQATT and CDR2 SNEGSKA (reference sequence). CDR3 amino acids: CSARNGLGGYNEQFF. The CDR3 DNA follows: TGCAGTGCTAGAAACGGGCTCGGGGGCTACAATGAGCAGTTCTTC.

This rearrangement joins TRBV15 to TRBJ2-7; TRBD2 is a possible D gene (7 bases). Judging by the DNA end, TRBJ2-5 fits better; the J call may be wrong. This CDR3 has 17 amino acids. The germline gives CDR1 LNHNV, CDR2 YYDKDF (reference sequence). As DNA, the CDR3 is TGTGCCACCAGCAGAGATTCGAGGGGGGGCCTGGGGGAGACCCAGTACTTC. Its translation is CATSRDSRGGLGETQYF.

The chain employs TRBV18 and TRBJ2-1; 7 nucleotides agree with TRBD2. Germline CDR1 reads KGHSH; CDR2 reads LQKENI. This CDR3 region has 15 residues. V gave up 0 bases and J gave up 4 bases; unmatched junction bases: 3. The DNA for the CDR3 is TGTGCCAGCTCACCACCGGGGGAGGGGTACAATGAGCAGTTCTTC. Translation: CASSPPGEGYNEQFF.